These T cell receptor beta chains were read from a single sample in a study of cytomegalovirus exposure and HLA in healthy donors. Sequenced by immunoSEQ multiplex PCR; TCRdb stores in-frame clones only, minus some. The data show around 150,000 clones, 70% to 85% seen once. Sequencing was carried out using PBMCs. These receptor sequences come from a male donor in good health and CMV-seronegative. CDR3s include the opening cysteine and the closing phenylalanine or tryptophan. The D gene is left open where the match is weak. Not every row has a clone size; where given, it reads once, few, many or a size class.

cdr3_nt: TGTGCCAGCAGCTTGGGCAGGGGGCAGGGTGATGGCTACACCTTC
cdr3_aa: CASSLGRGQGDGYTF
v_call: TRBV7-2
d_call: TRBD1
j_call: TRBJ1-2
clone_size: NA
cdr3_length: 15

cdr3_nt: TGCGCCAGCAGCCAAGATCTAGGGACAGGGGTGACTGAAGCTTTCTTT
cdr3_aa: CASSQDLGTGVTEAFF
v_call: TRBV4-3
d_call: TRBD1
j_call: TRBJ1-1
clone_size: NA
cdr3_length: 16

cdr3_nt: TGTGCCAGTAGGGGGACAGGGAAGAGTCAGCCCCAGCATTTT
cdr3_aa: CASRGTGKSQPQHF
v_call: TRBV19
d_call: TRBD1
j_call: TRBJ1-5
clone_size: few
cdr3_length: 14

cdr3_nt: TGTGCCAGCAGTAGGAACAGCTTGAACACTGAAGCTTTCTTT
cdr3_aa: CASSRNSLNTEAFF
v_call: TRBV27
d_call: NA
j_call: TRBJ1-1
clone_size: once
cdr3_length: 14

cdr3_nt: TGTGCCAGCAGTCGGGGACAGGATAATGAAAAACTGTTTTTT
cdr3_aa: CASSRGQDNEKLFF
v_call: TRBV5-4
d_call: TRBD1
j_call: TRBJ1-4
clone_size: NA
cdr3_length: 14

cdr3_nt: TGTGCCAGCAGTGATTCGGGGGGTCGCGAGCAGTACTTC
cdr3_aa: CASSDSGGREQYF
v_call: TRBV25-1
d_call: TRBD2
j_call: TRBJ2-7
clone_size: once
cdr3_length: 13

cdr3_nt: TGTGCCAGCAGCGGGACAGGGGTCGGCACAGATACGCAGTATTTT
cdr3_aa: CASSGTGVGTDTQYF
v_call: TRBV5-6
d_call: TRBD1
j_call: TRBJ2-3
clone_size: once
cdr3_length: 15

cdr3_nt: TGTGCCAGCAGCTTGATGGGCAGGGCAGGCACAGATACGCAGTATTTT
cdr3_aa: CASSLMGRAGTDTQYF
v_call: TRBV5-5
d_call: NA
j_call: TRBJ2-3
clone_size: NA
cdr3_length: 16

cdr3_nt: TGTGCCAGCAGTCGCCCCGGGACTAGCTCCTACGAGCAGTACTTC
cdr3_aa: CASSRPGTSSYEQYF
v_call: TRBV7-2
d_call: TRBD2
j_call: TRBJ2-7
clone_size: few
cdr3_length: 15

cdr3_nt: TGTGCCAGCAGTCCTTACAGGGACAATGAGCAGTTCTTC
cdr3_aa: CASSPYRDNEQFF
v_call: TRBV27
d_call: NA
j_call: TRBJ2-1
clone_size: NA
cdr3_length: 13

cdr3_nt: TGTGCCAGTAGTATAGCGGGGGGGAATATTTGGAACATTCAGTACTTC
cdr3_aa: CASSIAGGNIWNIQYF
v_call: TRBV19
d_call: TRBD2
j_call: TRBJ2-4
clone_size: NA
cdr3_length: 16

cdr3_nt: TGTGCCAGCAGCGTTATTACCGGGACAGGGAACGAGCAGTACTTC
cdr3_aa: CASSVITGTGNEQYF
v_call: TRBV2
d_call: TRBD1
j_call: TRBJ2-7
clone_size: NA
cdr3_length: 15

cdr3_nt: TGTGCCAGCAGCTGGGACAGGGGCCAGCCCCAGCATTTT
cdr3_aa: CASSWDRGQPQHF
v_call: TRBV7-3
d_call: TRBD1
j_call: TRBJ1-5
clone_size: NA
cdr3_length: 13

cdr3_nt: TGCGCCAGCAGCTTGTCAGGGGTGGGCACTGAAGCTTTCTTT
cdr3_aa: CASSLSGVGTEAFF
v_call: TRBV5-1
d_call: NA
j_call: TRBJ1-1
clone_size: NA
cdr3_length: 14

cdr3_nt: TGTGCCAGCAGCTATCGACAGGGGGCCTCCTACGAGCAGTACTTC
cdr3_aa: CASSYRQGASYEQYF
v_call: TRBV5-6
d_call: TRBD1
j_call: TRBJ2-7
clone_size: NA
cdr3_length: 15

cdr3_nt: TGTGCCAGCAGCGCGCGACAGGGGGCCAATTCACCCCTCCACTTT
cdr3_aa: CASSARQGANSPLHF
v_call: TRBV9
d_call: TRBD1
j_call: TRBJ1-6
clone_size: NA
cdr3_length: 15

cdr3_nt: TGTGCCAGCAGTTACTCGGCAGGGGAATATGGAAACACCATATATTTT
cdr3_aa: CASSYSAGEYGNTIYF
v_call: TRBV6-5
d_call: NA
j_call: TRBJ1-3
clone_size: NA
cdr3_length: 16

cdr3_nt: TGTGCCAGCAGCTATACAGGGAGTTCCCAAGAGACCCAGTACTTC
cdr3_aa: CASSYTGSSQETQYF
v_call: TRBV5-6
d_call: NA
j_call: TRBJ2-5
clone_size: NA
cdr3_length: 15

cdr3_nt: TGTGCCAGCAGTTACGGGATTTCAGGGAACGAAAAACTGTTTTTT
cdr3_aa: CASSYGISGNEKLFF
v_call: TRBV6-5
d_call: NA
j_call: TRBJ1-4
clone_size: NA
cdr3_length: 15

cdr3_nt: TGCGCCAGCAGCCAAGAGGGCGGGAGGGTCACAGATACGCAGTATTTT
cdr3_aa: CASSQEGGRVTDTQYF
v_call: TRBV4-1
d_call: TRBD2
j_call: TRBJ2-3
clone_size: NA
cdr3_length: 16

cdr3_nt: TGTGCCAGCACCCCGGGACATACCTACGAGCAGTACTTC
cdr3_aa: CASTPGHTYEQYF
v_call: TRBV28
d_call: NA
j_call: TRBJ2-7
clone_size: NA
cdr3_length: 13

cdr3_nt: TGTGCCAGCAACCTGGACAAGAACACTGAAGCTTTCTTT
cdr3_aa: CASNLDKNTEAFF
v_call: TRBV6-5
d_call: NA
j_call: TRBJ1-1
clone_size: NA
cdr3_length: 13

cdr3_nt: TGCGCCAGCAGCCAACTCCGGGGGGCTTCCTACGAGCAGTACTTC
cdr3_aa: CASSQLRGASYEQYF
v_call: TRBV4-1
d_call: NA
j_call: TRBJ2-7
clone_size: NA
cdr3_length: 15

cdr3_nt: TGTGCCAGCAGCGTCGAGGGACTAGACTACAATGAGCAGTTCTTC
cdr3_aa: CASSVEGLDYNEQFF
v_call: TRBV9
d_call: TRBD2
j_call: TRBJ2-1
clone_size: NA
cdr3_length: 15

cdr3_nt: TGTGCCAGCAGTGAAGCGGCTCCGGGACAGGGGTTCTACGAGCAGTACTTC
cdr3_aa: CASSEAAPGQGFYEQYF
v_call: TRBV6-1
d_call: TRBD1
j_call: TRBJ2-7
clone_size: NA
cdr3_length: 17

cdr3_nt: TGTGCCAGCACGAGGGAAAGCTCCTACGAGCAGTACTTC
cdr3_aa: CASTRESSYEQYF
v_call: TRBV5-4
d_call: NA
j_call: TRBJ2-7
clone_size: few
cdr3_length: 13

cdr3_nt: TGTGCCTGGAACTGGGACAGGAACACTGAAGCTTTCTTT
cdr3_aa: CAWNWDRNTEAFF
v_call: TRBV30
d_call: TRBD1
j_call: TRBJ1-1
clone_size: NA
cdr3_length: 13

cdr3_nt: TGCGCCAGCAGGATGTCAACGGGGGATCCTGGAAACACCATATATTTT
cdr3_aa: CASRMSTGDPGNTIYF
v_call: TRBV5-1
d_call: NA
j_call: TRBJ1-3
clone_size: NA
cdr3_length: 16

cdr3_nt: TGCAGCGTTAATTCCGACAGGGTTGGGGGGGAGACCCAGTACTTC
cdr3_aa: CSVNSDRVGGETQYF
v_call: TRBV29-1
d_call: NA
j_call: TRBJ2-5
clone_size: NA
cdr3_length: 15

cdr3_nt: TGTGCCAGCTCAATTGGGACAGGCTCTGGAAACACCATATATTTT
cdr3_aa: CASSIGTGSGNTIYF
v_call: TRBV18
d_call: TRBD1
j_call: TRBJ1-3
clone_size: NA
cdr3_length: 15

cdr3_nt: TGCGCCAGCAGCGAGGGCGCCTATGGCTACACCTTC
cdr3_aa: CASSEGAYGYTF
v_call: TRBV5-1
d_call: NA
j_call: TRBJ1-2
clone_size: NA
cdr3_length: 12

cdr3_nt: TGTGCCAGCATGGCAGAACAGAATCAGCCCCAGCATTTT
cdr3_aa: CASMAEQNQPQHF
v_call: TRBV28
d_call: NA
j_call: TRBJ1-5
clone_size: NA
cdr3_length: 13

cdr3_nt: TGTGCCAGCAGACGAACAGGGGCCCTTGATGAAAAACTGTTTTTT
cdr3_aa: CASRRTGALDEKLFF
v_call: TRBV6-1
d_call: TRBD1
j_call: TRBJ1-4
clone_size: NA
cdr3_length: 15

cdr3_nt: TGTGCCACCAGCAGCCCCGCCGCAGGGTCCGGGGAGCTGTTTTTT
cdr3_aa: CATSSPAAGSGELFF
v_call: TRBV15
d_call: NA
j_call: TRBJ2-2
clone_size: few
cdr3_length: 15

cdr3_nt: TGTGCCAGAAGCTCCCGGGGTGGGAGGATGTACGAGCAGTACTTC
cdr3_aa: CARSSRGGRMYEQYF
v_call: TRBV7-5
d_call: NA
j_call: TRBJ2-7
clone_size: NA
cdr3_length: 15